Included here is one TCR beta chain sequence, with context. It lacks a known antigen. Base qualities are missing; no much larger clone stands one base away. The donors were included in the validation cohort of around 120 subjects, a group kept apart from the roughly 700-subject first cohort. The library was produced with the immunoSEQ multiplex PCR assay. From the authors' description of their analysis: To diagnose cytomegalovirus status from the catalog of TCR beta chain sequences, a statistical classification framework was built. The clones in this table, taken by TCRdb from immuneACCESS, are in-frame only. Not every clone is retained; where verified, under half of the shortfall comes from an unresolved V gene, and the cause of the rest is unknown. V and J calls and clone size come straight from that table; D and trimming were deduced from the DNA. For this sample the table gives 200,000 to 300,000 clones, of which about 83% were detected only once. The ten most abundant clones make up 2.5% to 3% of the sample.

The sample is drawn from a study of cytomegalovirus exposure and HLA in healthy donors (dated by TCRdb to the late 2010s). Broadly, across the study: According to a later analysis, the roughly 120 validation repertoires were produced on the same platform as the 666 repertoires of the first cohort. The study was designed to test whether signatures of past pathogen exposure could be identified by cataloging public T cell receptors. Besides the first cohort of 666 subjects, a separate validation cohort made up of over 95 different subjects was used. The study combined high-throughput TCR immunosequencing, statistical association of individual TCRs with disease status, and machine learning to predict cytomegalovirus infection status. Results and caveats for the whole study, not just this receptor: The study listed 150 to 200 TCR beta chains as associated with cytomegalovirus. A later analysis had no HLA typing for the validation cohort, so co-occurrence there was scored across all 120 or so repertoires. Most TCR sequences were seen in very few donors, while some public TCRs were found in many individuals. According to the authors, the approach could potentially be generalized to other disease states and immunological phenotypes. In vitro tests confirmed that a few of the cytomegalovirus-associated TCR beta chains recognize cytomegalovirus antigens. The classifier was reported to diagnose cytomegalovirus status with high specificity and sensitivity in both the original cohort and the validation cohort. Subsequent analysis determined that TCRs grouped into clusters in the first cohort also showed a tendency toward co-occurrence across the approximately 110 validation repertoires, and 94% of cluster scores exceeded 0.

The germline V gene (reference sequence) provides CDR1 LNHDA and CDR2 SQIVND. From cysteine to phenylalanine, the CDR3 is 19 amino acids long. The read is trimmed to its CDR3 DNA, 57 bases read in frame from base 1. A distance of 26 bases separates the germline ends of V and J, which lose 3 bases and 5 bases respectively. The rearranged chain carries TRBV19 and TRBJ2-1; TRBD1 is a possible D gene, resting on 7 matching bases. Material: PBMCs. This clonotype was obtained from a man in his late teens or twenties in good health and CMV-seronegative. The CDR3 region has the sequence CASSISYRGMLRGDNEQFF. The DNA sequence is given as TGTGCCAGTAGTATTAGTTACAGGGGAATGTTGAGGGGGGACAATGAGCAGTTCTTC.